This entry features one T cell receptor beta chain sequence. An end of the junction differs from the germline gene, which may be a read error. Both iRepertoire HTBI primers and Arm-PCR of CDR3 regions were used to build the TCR beta libraries. TCRdb re-called the multiplex PCR reads with MiXCR, one entry per CDR3 protein. Here the sample spans under 300,000 distinct CDR3 sequences, about 18% being singletons. Documented time point: newly diagnosed GD, antithyroid drugs for less than 3 months. PBMCs were the source of the RNA used for TCR sequencing. This specimen belongs to a study of regulatory T cells in long-lasting Graves disease. The CDR3 spans 10 residues. Germline-derived CDR1 and CDR2 are SNHLY and FYNNEI. These same records also appear under a second study, on T cells in Graves' hyperthyroidism and ophthalmopathy. As reported in that work: HTBI primers were used for first-round RT-PCR of the TCR CDR3.

This specimen consisted of peripheral blood mononuclear cells (PBMCs), obtained at new diagnosis, from a patient treated with antithyroid drugs. This sequence joins TRBV2 and TRBJ2-7; D is unclear. This receptor was taken from a woman younger than 45 with Graves disease. The CDR3 protein is CASRAYGQYF. The CDR3 coding sequence is TGTGCCAGCAGAGCTTACGGGCAGTACTTC.